This T cell receptor beta chain derives from a study of T cells in Graves' hyperthyroidism and ophthalmopathy (dated by TCRdb to 2018 to 2020). Broadly, across the study: Peripheral blood samples were taken at the time of initial diagnosis, prior to any treatment. To identify distinguishing TCR V-J signatures, a discovery cohort of about 100 patients was used, comprising some 43 with Graves' ophthalmopathy and 57 with stable Graves' hyperthyroidism. Whether ophthalmopathy could be predicted prospectively was tested in an independent validation cohort made up of roughly 19 hyperthyroidism patients plus 17 patients who later progressed to ophthalmopathy. The 95 to 100 discovery patients were randomly divided into training and test sets at a 7:3 ratio. In several Graves' hyperthyroidism patients, the study also compared T-cell repertoires from thyroid tissue with T-cell repertoires from blood. After sampling, hyperthyroidism patients received methimazole starting at 30 mg daily, and ophthalmopathy patients received high-dose intravenous methylprednisolone. The paper describes TCR Vbeta CDR3 sequencing of around 140 peripheral blood samples, made up of roughly 45 ophthalmopathy patients, around 78 hyperthyroidism patients and 17 progressor patients. Results the study describes overall, beyond this receptor: In cross-validation, a model built on a 13 V-J signature told ophthalmopathy apart from stable hyperthyroidism with less than 90% sensitivity and 81% to 82% specificity, and in testing the same model reached 80%/75%. Most expanded thyroid clonotypes (frequency above 0.001) were also found in blood, which suggests that blood repertoires may mirror thyroid immune responses. In validation, progression to ophthalmopathy was predicted by the model with around 71% sensitivity and roughly 72% specificity, a median of approximately 6.5 months before onset. No statistical method was used to set the sample size in advance, and investigators knew the group allocation.

The TCR beta CDR3 regions were amplified from the RNA transcripts. A first-round RT-PCR of the TCR CDR3 used the HTBI primer set with the Qiagen OneStep RT-PCR kit. A second multiplex PCR round built the libraries, followed by size selection and purification. The libraries were sequenced on an Illumina HiSeq2000 using paired-end 100 bp reads. On the authors' methods: SOAPnuke was used to process the raw data, throwing out any read that contained adapters or uncalled bases, had a mean Phred below 15, or lacked an exact constant-primer or identifier match. High-quality paired reads were merged with COPE v1.2.5, and unique nucleotide sequences were defined as clonotypes. Clonotypes were aligned to IMGT TRBV, TRBD and TRBJ reference segments using MiTCR v1.1. Analysis was restricted to V-J combinations with a frequency above 0.0001, which covered approximately 99% of repertoires. A TCS score was defined as the ratio of F50 (clonal expansion) to E x V (chaos), with BLOSUM62-based TCRdist applied between CDR3 peptides within each V-J. Welch's t-statistics and random forest reduced 500 to 650 V-J features to 10 to 15, which were used in a naive Bayes classifier (R e1071). TCRdb handled the public reads itself, with Q25 trimming in fastp and clone calling in MiXCR, and kept productive beta chains. Merged by CDR3 protein, the rows form single entries marked with the most common genes and DNA. For this entry, the V and J calls and clone size follow TCRdb and not the study's own pipeline. The sample records 500,000 to 650,000 distinct CDR3 sequences, 12% to 15% of which are singletons. In total, the top ten clones hold approximately 15% of the sample.

Stable Graves' hyperthyroidism was defined as no progression to ophthalmopathy during 18 months of follow-up. Hyperthyroidism patients were newly diagnosed, with disease duration under 2 months, and aged 18 to 65 years. Any patient with an uncontrolled infection, another autoimmune disease, pregnancy or lactation was excluded. Clinical symptoms, serum thyroxine and TRAb, thyroid ultrasound, and orbital computed tomography formed the basis for the diagnoses. Ficoll-Paque density gradient centrifugation was used to isolate PBMCs from around 10 ml of fresh peripheral blood. Total RNA was extracted using Trizol reagent, and RNA quality was assessed on an Agilent 2100 Bioanalyzer. Regarding this clonotype: The antigen it binds to is not known. The sample holds no much larger clone one base away, and base qualities are not on file.

Cut back by 2 bases and 5 bases, the V and J ends lie 6 bases apart. From the cysteine up to the phenylalanine, the CDR3 has a length of 12 residues. Only CDR3 DNA is held: 36 bases, read in frame from base 1. Based on the germline V gene, the CDR1 and CDR2 sequences are SGHTA and FQGNSA. Sample: blood. The TCR was taken from a woman in her thirties or forties with Graves' hyperthyroidism. The chain is encoded by TRBV7-2 joined to TRBJ1-2, with the D gene not clear enough to name. DNA sequence: TGTGCCAGCAGCTTAAGGACTTATGGCTACACCTTC. Translated, this gives CASSLRTYGYTF.